The entry that follows covers one T cell receptor beta chain sequence. This receptor's antigen is unknown. Base-call qualities are not available, and no considerably larger clone is one nucleotide away. The cohort was made up of 666 healthy bone marrow donors. At the time of sampling, all cohort members were nominally healthy, though unrecorded immune exposures were likely present. The donor was CMV seronegative and belonged to the group of 320 or so seronegative cohort members. A peripheral blood sample was collected from each donor, and TCR beta sequencing was performed on peripheral blood mononuclear cells. Genomic DNA extraction from the blood cell samples was performed with the Qiagen DNeasy Blood Extraction Kit. This record comes from a study of cytomegalovirus exposure and HLA in healthy donors (TCRdb year 2017). Context from the whole study: In an earlier analysis of roughly 500 of the donors, 250 to 350 Gb of sequence data and 117 million unique TCR beta sequences from approximately 180 million T cells were reported. An early release covering 550 to 650 HLA-typed donors comprised about 290 gigabases of sequencing data and some 79 million unique TCR sequences. Among the roughly 390 genotyped donors, 81% belonged to the genetic ancestry cluster associated with self-reported Caucasian donors. The study aimed to test whether cataloging public T cell receptors could reveal signatures of past pathogen exposure. Using immunosequencing, the study profiled T cell repertoires from 666 subjects and related those repertoires to cytomegalovirus serostatus. Along with the approximately 700-subject first cohort, a separate validation cohort of over a hundred different subjects was used. High-throughput TCR immunosequencing, statistical association of individual TCRs with disease status, and machine learning were combined to predict cytomegalovirus infection status. To study patterns of TCR occurrence, a later analysis re-analyzed previously published TCR beta repertoires from hundreds of donors and added high-resolution HLA genotyping. Rather than drawing on any new phenotypic data, the later analysis identified candidate immune exposures from TCR beta sequences and the way those sequences occurred across donors. In an earlier analysis of about 590 of the donors, high-throughput TCR beta sequencing was used to judge whether each TCR beta V gene segment behaved as functional or pseudogenic. Donor age, sex, ethnicity and CMV serostatus were collected together with the repertoire data. Genome-wide SNP genotypes for about three fifths of the 666 donors were used in a later genetic analysis, which treated that subset as a discovery cohort. All discovery cohort repertoires had been generated using a single sequencing platform. HLA typing included class I and class II loci at four-digit resolution. The number of donors typed differed by locus, with about 629-640 for A, B, C, DRB1 and DQB1, 522 for DQA1, 600 to 610 for DPA1, and around 450 for DPB1. Because of strong linkage in the cohort, a few DR-DQ haplotypes were treated as single units for association and clustering. Across 398 genotyped donors of the cohort, an average of roughly 250,000 unique TCR beta nucleotide sequences per donor were sequenced, and roughly 20% of those sequences were non-productive. Results and caveats for the whole study, not just this receptor: Because some donors lacked HLA typing at each locus, the association tests relied only on the typed subset. Correlated functional status among segregating V segments might reflect linkage disequilibrium, but an unknown experimental factor could not be ruled out. For the cohort, immune exposure information was limited to CMV serostatus. In a later genetic analysis, a missense DCLRE1C variant was associated with V-gene and J-gene trimming of TCR beta chains, and the association was replicated in an independent cohort. Only TCR beta chains were sequenced in this cohort, and the absence of alpha or paired-chain data limited detectable features. The sequencing pipeline was judged likely to have produced a cluster of highly shared sequence variants as a technical artifact. Most TCR sequences were observed very rarely across donors, whereas some public TCRs were present in many individuals. In vitro tests confirmed that a few of the cytomegalovirus-associated TCR beta chains recognize cytomegalovirus antigens. In a later analysis, TCR association rates were found to vary across HLA loci, with the most associated TCRs seen for DRB1 alleles and the fewest for HLA-C alleles. According to the authors, the approach could potentially be generalized to other disease states and immunological phenotypes. The study listed 150 to 200 TCR beta chains as associated with cytomegalovirus. When HLA alleles, especially DR and DQ, strongly co-occurred, attributing TCR associations to individual alleles was difficult. A further reported finding was that TCR beta sequences accurately predicted the HLA-A and HLA-B alleles for most subjects in the first cohort. Specific HLA alleles were associated with some 15,000 TCR beta sequences at a false discovery rate of 0.05 in a later analysis. The classifier was reported to diagnose cytomegalovirus status with high specificity and sensitivity in both the original and validation cohorts. Broadly in line with IMGT annotations, most TCR beta V segments showed up in productive rearrangements about 87% or about 30% of the time in an earlier analysis of approximately 640 of the donors. Presence/absence analyses assumed roughly uniform sequencing depth across donors, an assumption that may not hold. According to a later analysis, parvovirus B19, influenza, CMV and Epstein-Barr virus appeared linked to several top co-occurrence clusters. According to a later analysis, most CMV-associated TCR beta chains appeared to be HLA-restricted, and the HLA associations seemed to be driven largely by CMV exposure. Because counts were too low, seventeen rarely observed V segments, including chromosome 9 orphons, were excluded from the earlier analysis of under 650 of the donors. In a later genetic analysis, fewer N-insertions in productive TCRs were reported among donors in an Asian-associated ancestry cluster than the approximately 670-donor mean. Some IMGT-functional V segments, including TRBV6-2 and TRBV6-3, could not be told apart with the 87-base-pair reads, so those segments were excluded. In a later analysis, HLA-associated TCR beta chains showed more clonal expansion and lower generation probabilities than non-associated chains that were equally common.

Deletion took 5 bases off V and 2 bases off J, with a span of 15 bases between the germline ends. Based on the germline V gene, the CDR1 and CDR2 sequences are MGHRA and YSYEKL. The cysteine opens and the phenylalanine closes a CDR3 of 15 amino acids. Solely the CDR3 DNA is kept, with 45 bases framed from the first base. Receptor amplification or capture employed the immunoSEQ multiplex PCR assay. For the multiplex PCR, a mixture combining 60 forward primers for TCR Vbeta segments and 13 reverse primers for TCR Jbeta segments was used. Amplification of the CDR3 region of rearranged TCR beta genes was performed with a multiplex PCR assay on genomic DNA. The Illumina HiSeq System was used to sequence the amplified TCR beta libraries as 87-base-pair reads. The authors processed their data as follows. Across the 670 or so repertoires, a later analysis counted approximately 83 million unique TCR beta chains, approximately 12 million of which were shared by at least two donors. To remove PCR and sequencing errors, raw reads were error-corrected and collapsed into unique sequences using a nearest-neighbor algorithm that merged closely related sequences. To assign V, D and J gene segments, CDR3 sequences were aligned to IMGT reference sequences. For a sequence to be retained, a match of at least six nucleotides to both a V gene segment and a J gene segment was required. A rearrangement was called productive if the CDR3 had no stop codons and remained in frame with V and J, and every other rearrangement was called non-productive. CDR3 was defined by IMGT convention, running from the second conserved V-encoded cysteine to the conserved J-encoded phenylalanine. In an earlier analysis of around 570 of the donors, sequences lacking an unambiguous match to a single V gene segment were excluded. In an earlier analysis of a few hundred of the donors, a V segment was called functional when productive rearrangements were above 56.7%, and segregating when the standard deviation between donors exceeded 5%. A statistical classification framework was developed to diagnose cytomegalovirus status using the catalog of TCR beta chain sequences. V and J gene assignment, in a later analysis, came from comparing TCR nucleotide sequences with IMGT/GENE-DB human TR gene sequences. The TCRdist pipeline was used in a later analysis to assign CDR3 sequences and most-parsimonious VDJ recombination scenarios. In a later analysis, each TCR beta chain was defined by its CDR3 amino acid sequence together with its V-gene family, and reads lacking a unique V-gene family were excluded. A later analysis removed 592 highly shared, low-generation-probability nucleotide sequences to deal with suspected cross-contamination and a sequencing artifact. In a later analysis, a clonal expansion index was calculated for each public chain from normalized within-repertoire ranks of inferred template counts. In a later analysis, generation probabilities were computed using a VDJ recombination model fitted to out-of-frame rearrangements, and the results were checked against IGoR. In a later analysis, hypergeometric tests were used to score TCR-TCR, TCR-HLA and TCR-CMV co-occurrence, with a repertoire-size bias correction applied to TCR pairs. A later analysis estimated false discovery rates by permuting HLA or CMV assignments 20 times. In a later analysis, co-occurring TCRs were grouped with DBSCAN, and TCRdist sequence similarity was added when clustering was performed within HLA-allele-positive subsets. Repertoires with fewer than 30,000 or more than 120,000 public chains were left out of co-occurrence clustering, as were four to six repertoires with anomalous nucleotide sharing. TCRdb stores this immuneACCESS table with in-frame sequences only. Part of the clones is absent; in the studies checked, under half of the shortfall reflects unresolved V genes, and no reason is known for the rest. Clone size and V and J calls were adopted from that table, with D and trimming inferred from the DNA. In this sample the table shows approximately 130,000 clones, roughly 71% of which occur a single time. Jointly, the top ten make up 1.2% to 1.5% of the sample.

This chain joins TRBV4-1 to TRBJ1-1; TRBD1 is a possible D gene, resting on 6 matching bases. The sequenced sample consisted of PBMCs. The sequence came from a woman aged 40-49 years in good health and CMV-seronegative. The CDR3 region has the sequence CASSTRTAYNTEAFF. At the DNA level, the sequence is TGCGCCAGCAGCACTCGGACAGCTTACAACACTGAAGCTTTCTTT.